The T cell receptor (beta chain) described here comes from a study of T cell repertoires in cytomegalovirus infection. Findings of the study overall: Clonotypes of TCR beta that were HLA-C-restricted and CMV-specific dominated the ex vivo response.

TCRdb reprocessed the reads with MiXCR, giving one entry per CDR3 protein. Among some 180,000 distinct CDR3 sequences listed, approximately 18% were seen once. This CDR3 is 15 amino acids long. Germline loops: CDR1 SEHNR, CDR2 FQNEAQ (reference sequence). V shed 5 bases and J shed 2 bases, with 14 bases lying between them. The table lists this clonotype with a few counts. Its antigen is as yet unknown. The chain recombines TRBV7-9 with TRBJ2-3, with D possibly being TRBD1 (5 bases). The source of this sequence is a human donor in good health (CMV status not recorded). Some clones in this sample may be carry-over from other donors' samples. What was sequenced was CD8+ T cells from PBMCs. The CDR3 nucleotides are TGTGCCAGCAGCCGACCCAGGGTTACCACAGATACGCAGTATTTT. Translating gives CASSRPRVTTDTQYF.